Shown below are 3 T cell receptor beta chains from a single sample sequenced in a study of blood T cell repertoires in COVID-19. Sequenced by immunoSEQ multiplex PCR; TCRdb stores in-frame clones only, minus some. The table lists 350,000 or so clones, more than 70% of them singletons. The sequencing sample was made of peripheral blood. These receptor sequences come from a woman aged 60-75 years with COVID-19, enrolled during active disease.

This rearrangement joins TRBV19 to TRBJ2-1; 10 positions agree with TRBD2. Per the germline V gene, CDR1 is LNHDA and CDR2 is SQIVND (reference sequence). The CDR3 extends over 16 amino acids. The V segment lost 5 bases and the J segment 5 bases; nucleotides outside the gene matches: 9. The CDR3 loop reads CASSPRGSGGNNEQFF. The CDR3 region has the DNA TGTGCCAGTAGTCCCCGGGGTAGCGGGGGGAACAATGAGCAGTTCTTC.

The chain recombines TRBV11-2 with TRBJ1-1; D remains ambiguous. Trimming took off 4 bases at V and 5 bases at J, with 17 bases between the two ends. The CDR3 is made up of 15 amino acids. Germline V gene data show CDR1 as SGHAT and CDR2 as FQNNGV. CDR3 in DNA: TGTGCCAGCAGCTCCACTATACTGGGGAGTACTGAAGCTTTCTTT. Translation gives CASSSTILGSTEAFF.

This rearrangement joins TRBV7-9 to TRBJ1-1, with a tentative D call TRBD1 (5 bases). CDR1 and CDR2 from the germline V gene are SEHNR and FQNEAQ (reference sequence). CDR3 length equals 14 residues. Between the trimmed V and J ends, which lost 1 base and 5 bases, there was a span of 11 bases. CDR3 nucleotides: TGTGCCAGCAGCTTAGATCCGGGGGAGACTGAAGCTTTCTTT. Protein: CASSLDPGETEAFF.